This TCR beta chain is drawn from a study of blood T cell repertoires in COVID-19. Study information: The United States, Italy and Spain were the sources of the acute and convalescent COVID-19 samples.

Per the original methods: Researchers report that nucleated cell counts were estimated from reference gene primer amplification. Clones were sequenced by immunoSEQ multiplex PCR, and TCRdb holds only the in-frame ones, with some missing. V and J calls and clone size are as listed in that table; D and trimming were resolved from the DNA. The sample comprises 53,000 or so clones, 60% to 85% of which are singletons, and roughly 23% rests with the top ten. Trimming removed 7 bases from V and 3 bases from J, with 13 bases in between. The germline CDR1 and CDR2 sequences are MDHEN and SYDVKM. The CDR3 spans 13 residues.

V is TRBV28 and J is TRBJ2-7; D possibly corresponds to TRBD2 (5 bases). Sequencing input: peripheral blood. The source is a man over 45 with active or convalescent COVID-19. The CDR3 bases are TGTGCCAGCACCTCCCGGGATTTCTACGAGCAGTACTTC. Residues: CASTSRDFYEQYF.